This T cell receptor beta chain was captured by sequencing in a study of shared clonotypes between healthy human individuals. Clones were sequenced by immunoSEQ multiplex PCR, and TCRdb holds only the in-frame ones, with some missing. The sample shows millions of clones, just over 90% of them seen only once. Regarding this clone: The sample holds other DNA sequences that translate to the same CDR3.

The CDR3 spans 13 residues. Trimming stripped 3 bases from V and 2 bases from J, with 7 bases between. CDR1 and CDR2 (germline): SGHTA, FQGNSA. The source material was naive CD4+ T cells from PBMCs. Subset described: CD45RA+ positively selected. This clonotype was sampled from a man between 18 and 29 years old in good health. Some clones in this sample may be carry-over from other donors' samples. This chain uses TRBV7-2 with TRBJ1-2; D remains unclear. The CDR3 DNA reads TGTGCCAGCAGCTTCGGGCAGAACTATGGCTACACCTTC. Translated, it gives CASSFGQNYGYTF.